The source of this T cell receptor (beta chain) is a study of OX40 agonist ivuxolimab in advanced cancers. Study information: Ivuxolimab, an agonist antibody against OX40 (CD134), was given to patients.

The CDR3 loop spans 14 amino acids. The V end was cut by 2 bases, the J end by 3 bases, with 11 bases between. Germline V gene lookup returns CDR1 MGHDK and CDR2 SYGVNS. TCRdb's table, derived via immunoSEQ multiplex PCR, lists solely in-frame clones and lacks some. Altogether 100,000 to 150,000 clones are present, about nine tenths being singletons, with the ten largest covering about 0.81%. Drawing of blood for sampling happened at baseline, at cycle 4 day 1, and at cycle 7 day 1. The sample in question was CD4+ or CD8+ T cells sorted from blood, obtained in a trial of the OX40 agonist ivuxolimab. V gene TRBV25-1 combines with J gene TRBJ2-7, with D tentatively TRBD2 (6 bases). This clonotype was obtained from an adult with an advanced solid tumor such as melanoma, head and neck, liver or kidney cancer. The CDR3 coding sequence is TGTGCCAGCAGTGAAGCGGGGTCACTCTACGAGCAGTACTTC. Residues: CASSEAGSLYEQYF.